The rows below give T cell receptor beta chains drawn from one sample of a study of post-analysis software for immune sequencing data. TCRdb called the PCR reads again in MiXCR, with one record for every CDR3 protein. This sample has about 800,000 distinct CDR3 sequences, with 30% found just once. Sequencing input: blood. The receptors shown here come from a girl under 18 with multiple sclerosis. Each CDR3 is given with its conserved first and last residue. A D gene is named only where the DNA matches it firmly. Rows may omit the clone size; those that give it use once, few, many or a size class.

j_call d_call v_call clone_size cdr3_nt cdr3_aa
TRBJ2-5 . TRBV6-1 . TGTGCCAGCAGAAAGGGACGAGAACAAGAGACCCAGTACTTC CASRKGREQETQYF
TRBJ2-4 TRBD2 TRBV5-1 . TGCGCCAGCAGTCCCTTCAGCGGGGGGCCTTTTGACATTCAGTACTTC CASSPFSGGPFDIQYF
TRBJ1-2 . TRBV12-3/TRBV12-4 few TGTGCCAGCAGTCCCTGGGGGGGGGACTATGGCTACACCTTC CASSPWGGDYGYTF
TRBJ1-5 . TRBV18 . TGTGCCAGCTCACCAGGGGGTAGGGATCAGCCCCAGCATTTT CASSPGGRDQPQHF
TRBJ2-1 . TRBV20-1 . TGCAGTGCCAGAACCGGGACACCCTACAATGAGCAGTTCTTC CSARTGTPYNEQFF
TRBJ1-1 . TRBV5-6 . TGTGCCAGCAGCCCCACAATAGGGGAGGGCACTGAAGCTTTCTTT CASSPTIGEGTEAFF
TRBJ2-5 . TRBV4-2 many TGTGCCAGCAGCCGTGCCCTCGACGGGGGTTGGCAAGAGACCCAGTACTTC CASSRALDGGWQETQYF
TRBJ2-3 . TRBV2 . TGTGCCAGAATGAATAGCGCGAATACGCAGTATTTT CARMNSANTQYF
TRBJ2-3 . TRBV10-3 . TGTGCCATCAGCGAACGGGACCGAGGCGGCACAGATACGCAGTATTTT CAISERDRGGTDTQYF
TRBJ2-7 . TRBV20-1 few TGCAGTGCTAGGGGGTCTAATCTCTACGAGCAGTACTTC CSARGSNLYEQYF
TRBJ2-1 TRBD1 TRBV7-2 few TGTGCCAGCAGCTTAGGTGGGACAGGGGGAAATGAGCAGTTCTTC CASSLGGTGGNEQFF
TRBJ2-1 . TRBV6-4 . TGTGCCAGCAGCGACCTAACGGATTCCTACAATGAGCAGTTCTTC CASSDLTDSYNEQFF
TRBJ1-2 . TRBV3-1 few TGTGCCAGCAGTTGGAACTATGGCTACACCTTC CASSWNYGYTF
TRBJ2-5 . TRBV2 . TGTGCCAGCAGCCCAGGGGAGGCCCAGTACTTC CASSPGEAQYF
TRBJ2-7 . TRBV28 few TGTGCCAGCAGCCCACAGGCGACGAGCTCCTACGAGCAGTACTTC CASSPQATSSYEQYF
TRBJ1-5 TRBD1 TRBV6-2/TRBV6-3 . TGTGCCAGCAGTTACCTAACCACAGGGGGCAATCAGCCCCAGCATTTT CASSYLTTGGNQPQHF
TRBJ1-5 . TRBV15 . TGTGCCACCGGTGACGGGGACCAGCCCCAGCATTTT CATGDGDQPQHF
TRBJ1-4 . TRBV20-1 few TGCAGTGCTTCAAACCCCCGCAAGAAACTGTTTTTT CSASNPRKKLFF